The sequence of this T cell receptor beta chain was determined in a study of shared clonotypes between healthy human individuals. Study-level background: The people who gave samples were a couple of women and a few men aged 18 to 49. A donor's plate count was three for CD4 naive and three for CD4 memory; CD8 naive had two and CD8 memory one.

This clone was counted only a few times. No antigen is known for it. Points from the study as a whole: Generally, estimated richness proved larger in naive subsets than it did in memory subsets. Clonotypes not shared had lower generation probabilities than those common to all four donors.

The table came from immunoSEQ multiplex PCR; TCRdb's copy has only in-frame clones and leaves some out. The sample carries 950,000 to 1,300,000 clones, 70% to 80% recorded once. The TCR comes from a man between 18 and 29 years old in good health. The sequencing sample was made of memory CD4+ T cells sorted from blood. Indicated subset: CD45RA-negative fraction.

In nucleotides, the CDR3 is TGTGCCAGCAGCTCGGGTAAGGGGAACTACAATGAGCAGTTCTTC. Translation gives CASSSGKGNYNEQFF. The gene calls are TRBV5-8 and TRBJ2-1; perhaps TRBD1 as D (5 bases). Trimming took off 3 bases at V and 3 bases at J, with 13 bases between the two ends. The germline V gene has CDR1 SGHTS and CDR2 YDEGEE. The CDR3 has 15 residues.